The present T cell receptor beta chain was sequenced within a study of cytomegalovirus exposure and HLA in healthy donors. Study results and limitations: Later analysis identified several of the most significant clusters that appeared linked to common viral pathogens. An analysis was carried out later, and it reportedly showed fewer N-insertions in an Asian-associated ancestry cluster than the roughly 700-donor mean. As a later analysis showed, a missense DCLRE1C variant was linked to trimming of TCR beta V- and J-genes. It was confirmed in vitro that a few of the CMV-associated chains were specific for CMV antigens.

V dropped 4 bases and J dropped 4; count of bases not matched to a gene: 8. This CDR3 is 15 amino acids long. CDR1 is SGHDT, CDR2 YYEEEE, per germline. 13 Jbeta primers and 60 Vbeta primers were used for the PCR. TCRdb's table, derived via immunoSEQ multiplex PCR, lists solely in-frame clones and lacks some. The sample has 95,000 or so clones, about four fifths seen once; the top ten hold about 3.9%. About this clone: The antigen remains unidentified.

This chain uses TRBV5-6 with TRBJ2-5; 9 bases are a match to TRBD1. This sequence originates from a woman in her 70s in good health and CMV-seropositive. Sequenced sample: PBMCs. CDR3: CASSGGQGRGETQYF. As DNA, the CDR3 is TGTGCCAGCAGCGGAGGACAGGGGAGGGGAGAGACCCAGTACTTC.